This T cell receptor (beta chain) was obtained from a study of blood T cell repertoires in COVID-19. Per the original data handling: The assay estimated nucleated cells by amplifying reference gene primers. Sequenced by immunoSEQ multiplex PCR; TCRdb stores in-frame clones only, minus some. V, J and clone size derive from that table, while D and trimming were established from the DNA sequence. The sample carries about 74,000 clones, 85% to 90% recorded once. Looked up from germline, CDR1 is MNHEY and CDR2 is SVGEGT. This CDR3 has 16 amino acids. The J segment lost 3 bases and the V segment lost 5 bases, leaving 11 bases of the junction unmatched.

The sequenced material came from peripheral blood. V usage is TRBV6-2 or TRBV6-3 and J usage is TRBJ2-7; 9 nucleotides align to TRBD1. This sequence originates from a woman of 80 years or more with active or convalescent COVID-19. As DNA, the CDR3 is TGTGCCAGCAGTCAACGTACAGGGGGCAATGACTACGAGCAGTACTTC. This encodes CASSQRTGGNDYEQYF.